Listed here is a single TCR beta chain. Germline V gene data show CDR1 as SGDLS and CDR2 as YYNGEE. Trimming took 4 bases from V and 6 from J; bases not matched to a gene: 8. The CDR3 contains 14 residues. This specimen comes from a study of blood T cell repertoires in COVID-19. Across the study: Acute-phase and convalescent COVID-19 samples originated in the United States, Italy and Spain. The analysed material was cDNA or gDNA that came from T cells, B-cell-depleted T cells, or PBMCs.

Assay: immunoSEQ multiplex PCR; the TCRdb copy retains only in-frame clones and omits some. The sample shows tens of thousands of clones, about 73% of them seen only once. Source material: peripheral blood. The clonotype was recovered from a man in his fifties or sixties with acute or convalescent COVID-19. The chain has TRBV9 and TRBJ2-5; 8 nucleotides match TRBD1. The CDR3 reads CASSPGQGSKTQYF. CDR3 sequence (DNA): TGTGCCAGCAGCCCAGGACAGGGTTCTAAGACCCAGTACTTC.